The 24 T cell receptor beta chains below were found in one sample sequenced in a study of CD8 T cells in ankylosing spondylitis. General study points: Several highly homologous variants made up a TCR beta motif, and this motif appeared characteristic of ankylosing spondylitis blood.

Using its own MiXCR run on the 5' RACE reads, TCRdb lists one record per CDR3 protein. The table has fewer than 750,000 distinct CDR3 sequences, about 20% seen once. These TCRs' antigens remain unknown. Material for sequencing was blood, either unsorted or a sorted T cell fraction (not recorded which). All receptors derive from a male donor with ankylosing spondylitis.

The chain carries TRBV7-2 and TRBJ2-1; the D gene could be TRBD1 or TRBD2 (5 bases each). The length of the CDR3 is 14 residues. The V end lost 5 bases, the J end lost 3 bases, and 11 bases lay between the germline ends. The germline CDR1 and CDR2 sequences are SGHTA and FQGNSA. The CDR3 region has the DNA TGTGCCAGCAGCGTTCGGGACGGCTACAATGAGCAGTTCTTC. Translating gives CASSVRDGYNEQFF.

The chain combines TRBV27 with TRBJ2-1; 9 positions match TRBD2. V lost 5 bases, J lost 1 base, and 3 bases stayed unmatched. This CDR3 comprises 15 residues. Germline V gene data show CDR1 as MNHEY and CDR2 as SMNVEV (reference sequence). CDR3 amino acids: CASSHSGSSYNEQFF. The CDR3 nucleotides read TGTGCCAGCAGTCATAGCGGGAGTTCCTACAATGAGCAGTTCTTC.

This clonotype was recorded a few times. The chain is built from TRBV20-1 and TRBJ2-7; D is perhaps TRBD1 (6 bases). The V and J ends lost 0 bases and 6 bases respectively, with 18 bases between them. There are 15 residues in the CDR3. Looked up from germline, CDR1 is DFQATT and CDR2 is SNEGSKA (reference sequence). The CDR3 sequence: CSARDWAGDRPEQYF. The DNA of the CDR3 is TGCAGTGCTAGAGATTGGGCAGGGGATAGACCCGAGCAGTACTTC.

The sample holds a few counts of this clonotype. The rearrangement links TRBV5-1 to TRBJ2-3, with 7 positions matching TRBD2. J lost 5 bases, V lost 7 bases, and 19 bases had no gene match. This CDR3 has 17 amino acids. CDR1 SGHRS and CDR2 YFSETQ come from the germline V gene. DNA of the CDR3: TGCGCCAGCGCCCGATCCACATTGGCGGGAGTAGGAGATACGCAGTATTTT. Protein: CASARSTLAGVGDTQYF.

The rearrangement joins TRBV4-3 to TRBJ1-1; the D is unclear. The CDR3 contains 14 residues. The V and J ends lost 3 bases and 2 bases respectively, with 10 bases between them. The germline V gene has CDR1 LGHNA and CDR2 YSLEER. This CDR3 reads CASSQKFRNTEAFF. As DNA, the CDR3 is TGCGCCAGCAGCCAGAAATTCAGAAACACTGAAGCTTTCTTT.

The chain employs TRBV2 and TRBJ2-3, with TRBD2 as a possible D gene (5 bases). CDR1 and CDR2 from the germline V gene are SNHLY and FYNNEI. This CDR3 is built from 14 residues. Trimming removed 8 bases from V and 6 bases from J, with 18 bases in between. CDR3: CASSILLDKDTQYF. For the CDR3, the DNA is TGTGCCAGCTCCATTCTACTAGATAAGGATACGCAGTATTTT.

This clonotype has more than one count but fewer than ten. In DNA form, the CDR3 reads TGCAGCGCCCCATTGGCAGGGGACTTCGGGGAGACCCAGTACTTC. Translated: CSAPLAGDFGETQYF. V gene TRBV29-1 combines with J gene TRBJ2-5; D possibly uses TRBD1 or TRBD2 (6 bases each). Trimming removed 7 bases at V and 5 bases at J, with 23 bases between. Per germline, CDR1 SQVTM and CDR2 ANQGSEA. The CDR3 is 15 residues long.

This clonotype was counted a few times. V gene TRBV12-3 or TRBV12-4 combines with J gene TRBJ1-1; D gene uncertain. The CDR3 sequence is 11 residues long. Trimming removed 1 base from V and 7 bases from J, with 4 bases in between. The CDR3 region has the DNA TGTGCCAGCAGTTTAGAGGTTGAAGCTTTCTTT. It translates to CASSLEVEAFF.

This clonotype was found a few times. V and J are TRBV6-1 and TRBJ2-1; 9 bases are a match to TRBD2. Per the germline V gene, CDR1 is MNHNS and CDR2 is SASEGT. The CDR3 runs to 17 residues. V dropped 5 bases and J dropped 2; count of bases not matched to a gene: 10. The CDR3 nucleotides are TGTGCCAGCAGTACCCTCTCCAGCGGGGGGACCTACAATGAGCAGTTCTTC. Residues: CASSTLSSGGTYNEQFF.

This clonotype was found a few times. The chain has TRBV11-2 and TRBJ2-3, with 8 bases fitting TRBD2. V lost 5 bases and J lost 2; bases outside the gene matches: 6. The germline CDR1 and CDR2 sequences are SGHAT and FQNNGV. The CDR3 loop spans 15 amino acids. CDR3: CASSTGRGVTDTQYF. The CDR3 nucleotides read TGTGCCAGCAGCACGGGGCGGGGGGTCACAGATACGCAGTATTTT.

This clonotype appeared a few times. The CDR3 here is CASSPSVAGHTDTQYF. DNA of the CDR3: TGTGCCAGCAGTCCCTCCGTTGCGGGTCACACAGATACGCAGTATTTT. The chain joins TRBV27 to TRBJ2-3; a possible D gene is TRBD2 (5 bases). Germline V gene data show CDR1 as MNHEY and CDR2 as SMNVEV (reference sequence). Trimming stripped 5 bases from V and 2 bases from J, with 17 bases between. The CDR3 extends over 16 amino acids.

This clonotype was observed a few times. The chain employs TRBV29-1 and TRBJ2-1; D uncertain. CDR1 is SQVTM, CDR2 ANQGSEA, per germline. The CDR3 runs to 13 residues. V was cut by 7 bases and J by 3 bases, with 13 bases left in between. This CDR3 is CSAGGPNYNEQFF. CDR3 nucleotides: TGCAGCGCCGGCGGACCCAACTACAATGAGCAGTTCTTC.

This chain uses TRBV6-1 with TRBJ2-3; 14 positions match TRBD2. V lost 6 bases, J lost 6 bases, and 14 bases stayed unmatched. Germline lookup yields CDR1 MNHNS and CDR2 SASEGT. The CDR3 consists of 18 residues. The CDR3 nucleotides are TGTGCCAGCAGCCGCGGACTAGCGGGAGGACCCCGCCACGATACGCAGTATTTT. Translating gives CASSRGLAGGPRHDTQYF.

CDR3 coding DNA: TGTGCCAGCAGCAAAGGGACTAGCGGGGGGGCCAAGTACACCGGGGAGCTGTTTTTT. Its translation is CASSKGTSGGAKYTGELFF. This chain links TRBV4-2 with TRBJ2-2; 16 bases map to TRBD2. J was trimmed by 3 bases and V by 5 bases; bases with no gene match: 9. The germline V gene encodes CDR1 LGHNA and CDR2 YNFKEQ. This CDR3 contains 19 residues.

This clonotype has at least ten counts. V usage is TRBV12-3 or TRBV12-4 and J usage is TRBJ2-3; the match to TRBD2 covers 8 bases. V lost 6 bases and J lost 4; bases outside the gene matches: 6. This CDR3 contains 14 residues. The CDR3 spells CASRSRGGSDTQYF. For the CDR3, the DNA is TGTGCCAGCAGATCTCGGGGGGGCTCAGATACGCAGTATTTT.

The chain uses TRBV29-1 and TRBJ2-3; 8 nucleotides line up with TRBD2. Germline V gene sequence: CDR1 SQVTM, CDR2 ANQGSEA. Unmatched junction bases numbered 9, after V lost 6 bases and J lost 1 base. The CDR3 totals 15 residues. The CDR3 loop is CSVVIAGMGTDTQYF. As DNA, the CDR3 is TGCAGCGTGGTAATAGCGGGAATGGGCACAGATACGCAGTATTTT.

In this sample, this clonotype turned up a few times. This sequence joins TRBV20-1 and TRBJ2-3; D is ambiguous. CDR3 size: 15 residues. Germline values: CDR1 DFQATT, CDR2 SNEGSKA (reference sequence). With 2 bases removed from V and 2 bases from J, the gap between germline ends came to 14 bases. CDR3 in DNA: TGCAGTGCTAGAAGACCGGGCGAGGCCACAGATACGCAGTATTTT. It encodes CSARRPGEATDTQYF.

There are many counts of this clonotype. The chain has TRBV25-1 and TRBJ1-6; D not certain. Germline V gives CDR1 MGHDK, CDR2 SYGVNS. The CDR3 is made up of 17 amino acids. V lost 3 bases and J 9 bases, leaving 21 bases between the germline ends. CDR3 nucleotide sequence: TGTGCCAGCAGTGACCTCTCCGGGGAGGGTTTTCGTTCACCCCTCCACTTT. Its protein product is CASSDLSGEGFRSPLHF.

The chain is built from TRBV20-1 and TRBJ2-3; D might be TRBD2 (6 bases). Germline assignment: CDR1 DFQATT and CDR2 SNEGSKA (reference sequence). This CDR3 is built from 14 residues. V was trimmed by 1 base and J by 4 bases, leaving 12 bases between them. Here the CDR3 DNA reads TGCAGTGCTAGAGTTAGCGGATTGGCAGATACGCAGTATTTT. Translating gives CSARVSGLADTQYF.

The chain combines TRBV20-1 with TRBJ1-1; D call uncertain. Germline V gives CDR1 DFQATT, CDR2 SNEGSKA (reference sequence). V lost 5 bases and J 2 bases, leaving 12 bases between the germline ends. The CDR3 sequence is 13 residues long. The CDR3: CSADTPKNTEAFF. The CDR3 region has the DNA TGCAGTGCTGACACCCCTAAAAACACTGAAGCTTTCTTT.

The chain links TRBV27 to TRBJ2-5, with TRBD2 matching 14 bases. CDR1 MNHEY and CDR2 SMNVEV come from the germline V gene (reference sequence). CDR3 length: 14 residues. V dropped 0 bases and J dropped 10; count of bases not matched to a gene: 1. The CDR3 loop reads CASSLSGTSGGQYF. The DNA for the CDR3 is TGTGCCAGCAGTTTATCCGGGACTAGCGGGGGCCAGTACTTC.

This clonotype was seen a handful of times. This rearrangement joins TRBV20-1 to TRBJ2-3; D unresolved. The germline V gene has CDR1 DFQATT and CDR2 SNEGSKA (reference sequence). Trimming cost V 0 bases and J 2 bases, with 6 bases left between them. CDR3 length: 13 residues. CDR3 DNA: TGCAGTGCTAGAGACGTGCTCACAGATACGCAGTATTTT. This gives the protein CSARDVLTDTQYF.

This clonotype has more than one count but fewer than ten. The chain joins TRBV4-3 to TRBJ2-1, with 7 bases lining up with TRBD2. Trimming at V came to 1 base and at J to 8 bases, leaving 11 bases not matched to a gene. Germline V CDR1 and CDR2: LGHNA, YSLEER. There are 16 residues in the CDR3. CDR3 in amino acids: CASSQVPTAGAHEQFF. CDR3 nucleotides: TGCGCCAGCAGCCAAGTACCCACGGCGGGAGCCCATGAGCAGTTCTTC.

The J gene is TRBJ2-1, the V gene TRBV4-2, with 11 bases fitting TRBD2. From germline, CDR1 is LGHNA and CDR2 YNFKEQ. There are 18 residues in the CDR3. The J segment lost 4 bases and the V segment lost 4 bases, leaving 12 bases of the junction unmatched. The CDR3 nucleotides are TGTGCCAGCAGCCTCATAGCGGGAGGGGGAAGGCGGTACAATGAGCAGTTCTTC. Translation: CASSLIAGGGRRYNEQFF.